These 19 T cell receptor beta chains were all obtained from the same sample, sequenced in a study of T cell changes during pregnancy in multiple sclerosis. Generated by immunoSEQ multiplex PCR, the TCRdb table keeps only in-frame clones and is missing some. The sample carries approximately 83,000 clones, almost 95% recorded once. Source: peripheral blood, taken in the third trimester of pregnancy. These receptors all come from a female donor with multiple sclerosis, enrolled in a pregnancy study.

The chain joins TRBV7-2 to TRBJ1-4; perhaps TRBD1 as D (6 bases). Trimming stripped 5 bases from V and 3 bases from J, with 16 bases between. The CDR3 spans 16 residues. In germline, CDR1 is SGHTA, CDR2 FQGNSA. The CDR3 sequence: CASSPAAGAANEKLFF. The CDR3 DNA reads as TGTGCCAGCAGCCCGGCGGCGGGGGCGGCTAATGAAAAACTGTTTTTT. The full variable domain, in which reference TRBV7-2 and TRBJ1-4 provide the parts outside the CDR3, is GAGVSQSPSNKVTEKGKDVELRCDPISGHTALYWYRQSLGQGLEFLIYFQGNSAPDKSGLPSDRFSAERTGGSVSTLTIQRTQQEDSAVYLCASSPAAGAANEKLFFGSGTQLSVL.

The V and J genes are TRBV30 and TRBJ2-2, with TRBD2 matching 12 bases. The germline V gene has CDR1 GTSNPN and CDR2 SVGIG (reference sequence). This CDR3 region has 16 residues. With 0 bases clipped from V and 7 bases from J, the junction kept 6 bases outside the gene matches. This chain's CDR3 is CAWSVKLAGGIGELFF. CDR3 nucleotide sequence: TGTGCCTGGAGTGTCAAGCTAGCGGGAGGGATCGGGGAGCTGTTTTTT.

The V and J genes are TRBV27 and TRBJ1-1; perhaps TRBD1 as D (6 bases). Germline CDR1 reads MNHEY; CDR2 reads SMNVEV (reference sequence). The ends were cut back, 6 bases at V and 11 bases at J, with 22 bases in the middle. The CDR3 extends over 14 amino acids. CDR3 residues: CASRKQGPAYGAFF. In nucleotides, the CDR3 is TGTGCCAGCAGGAAACAGGGCCCCGCTTATGGCGCTTTCTTT.

V usage is TRBV7-9 and J usage is TRBJ1-2; 7 nucleotides agree with TRBD1. Germline V gene sequence: CDR1 SEHNR, CDR2 FQNEAQ (reference sequence). V trimming: 5 bases; J trimming: 8 bases; junction bases outside the gene matches: 14. There are 15 residues in the CDR3. CDR3: CASSPPLRQGDGYTF. CDR3 DNA: TGTGCCAGCAGCCCGCCCCTCCGACAGGGAGACGGCTACACCTTC.

V usage is TRBV5-1 and J usage is TRBJ2-1; D perhaps matches TRBD2 (6 bases). The germline CDR1 and CDR2 sequences are SGHRS and YFSETQ. V was pared by 4 bases and J by 4 bases, with 15 bases between. CDR3 length equals 15 residues. The CDR3 DNA is TGCGCCAGCAGCCTAGGACTAATGCAGTACAATGAGCAGTTCTTC. The encoded protein is CASSLGLMQYNEQFF.

This clone was observed a single time. The CDR3 DNA reads as TGCGCCAGCAGCCTTAACCAGTGGGATACGCAGTATTTT. Its protein product is CASSLNQWDTQYF. The chain employs TRBV4-3 and TRBJ2-3; D gene ambiguous. The CDR3 has 13 residues. Germline-derived CDR1 and CDR2 are LGHNA and YSLEER. The germline V and J ends were trimmed by 4 bases and 6 bases, with 11 bases remaining between them.

The chain uses TRBV7-2 and TRBJ2-7, with 11 bases matching TRBD1. There are 16 residues in the CDR3. CDR1 is SGHTA and CDR2 is FQGNSA in the germline V gene. Germline trimming cut 4 bases from V and 3 bases from J; bases unmatched to any gene: 8. CDR3 coding DNA: TGTGCCAGCAGCTCCTCGCCGGGACAGGGGGGCTACGAGCAGTACTTC. It is translated as CASSSSPGQGGYEQYF.

The V gene is TRBV2, the J gene TRBJ1-1; 7 bases fit TRBD1. Germline V gene sequence: CDR1 SNHLY, CDR2 FYNNEI. The CDR3 loop spans 14 amino acids. V shed 8 bases, J shed 0 bases, and the junction held 6 bases outside the gene matches. In DNA form, the CDR3 reads TGTGCCAGCGGGCAGGGGGTGTTGAACACTGAAGCTTTCTTT. Amino acid sequence: CASGQGVLNTEAFF.

V gene TRBV25-1 combines with J gene TRBJ2-7; TRBD2 matches at 8 bases. The CDR3 sequence is 14 residues long. CDR1 and CDR2 from the germline V gene are MGHDK and SYGVNS. J lost 2 bases, V lost 7 bases, and 7 bases had no gene match. CDR3: CASTPREGTYEQYF. CDR3 DNA sequence: TGTGCCAGCACGCCCCGGGAGGGAACCTACGAGCAGTACTTC.

The chain couples TRBV7-9 to TRBJ1-2; TRBD1 is a possible D gene (6 bases). In germline, CDR1 is SEHNR, CDR2 FQNEAQ (reference sequence). CDR3 length: 13 residues. V lost 0 bases and J lost 8, with 10 bases in between. The CDR3 coding sequence is TGTGCCAGCAGCTTAGCCCGGACAGAAGGCTACACCTTC. Its translation is CASSLARTEGYTF.

The chain joins TRBV27 to TRBJ2-7, with 11 positions matching TRBD1. The CDR3 extends over 15 amino acids. CDR1 and CDR2 from the germline V gene are MNHEY and SMNVEV (reference sequence). V dropped 8 bases and J dropped 4; count of bases not matched to a gene: 10. This CDR3 is CASRWTGGFSYEQYF. CDR3 nucleotide sequence: TGTGCCAGCCGGTGGACAGGGGGCTTTTCGTACGAGCAGTACTTC.

The genes are TRBV13 and TRBJ2-2; D is unresolved. The CDR3 has 15 amino acids. Per the germline V gene, CDR1 is PRHDT and CDR2 is FYEKMQ (reference sequence). V was pared by 2 bases and J by 0 bases, with 7 bases between. The CDR3 loop reads CASSLNSANTGELFF. The CDR3 DNA follows: TGTGCCAGCAGCTTAAATAGTGCGAACACCGGGGAGCTGTTTTTT.

The V call is TRBV27, the J call TRBJ2-7; 9 nucleotides agree with TRBD2. The J segment lost 3 bases and the V segment lost 5 bases, leaving 5 bases of the junction unmatched. This CDR3 has 14 amino acids. Germline CDR1 reads MNHEY; CDR2 reads SMNVEV (reference sequence). The CDR3, as DNA: TGTGCCAGCAGTCGAGCGGGAGGTAACTACGAGCAGTACTTC. This gives the protein CASSRAGGNYEQYF.

The chain has TRBV5-8 and TRBJ2-3, with 16 nucleotides matching TRBD2. With 4 bases clipped from V and 2 bases from J, the junction kept 4 bases outside the gene matches. The length of the CDR3 is 17 residues. The germline V gene has CDR1 SGHTS and CDR2 YDEGEE. The CDR3 spells CASSHGTSGRVTDTQYF. The CDR3 DNA reads TGTGCCAGCAGCCATGGGACTAGCGGGAGGGTCACAGATACGCAGTATTTT. Looking up the rest from reference TRBV5-8 and TRBJ2-3 gives the full variable domain: EAGVTQSPTHLIKTRGQQATLRCSPISGHTSVYWYQQALGLGLQFLLWYDEGEERNRGNFPPRFSGRQFPNYSSELNVNALELEDSALYLCASSHGTSGRVTDTQYFGPGTRLTVL.

The chain is built from TRBV10-3 and TRBJ2-2, with D maybe TRBD1 (6 bases). This CDR3 spans 15 amino acids. Germline CDR1 reads ENHRY; CDR2 reads SYGVKD. Deletions cut 4 bases from V and 0 bases from J, with 9 bases between. The CDR3 sequence is CAISGDRTNTGELFF. DNA of the CDR3: TGTGCCATCAGTGGAGACAGGACGAACACCGGGGAGCTGTTTTTT.

The CDR3 region is CASSIQGSKNIQYF. The CDR3 DNA sequence: TGTGCCAGCTCCATACAGGGATCCAAAAACATTCAGTACTTC. The gene calls are TRBV5-6 and TRBJ2-4, with D maybe TRBD1 (6 bases). This CDR3 has 14 residues. Trimming pared 7 bases from V and 2 bases from J, leaving 13 bases between. Germline V gene data show CDR1 as SGHDT and CDR2 as YYEEEE.

The rearrangement joins TRBV29-1 to TRBJ1-2; D remains ambiguous. The CDR3 has 11 amino acids. Trimming removed 3 bases from V and 4 bases from J, with 6 bases in between. CDR1 and CDR2 (germline): SQVTM, ANQGSEA. The CDR3 sequence is CSVEGSYGYTF. As DNA, the CDR3 is TGCAGCGTTGAGGGGAGCTATGGCTACACCTTC.

In its sample, this clone was seen once. The chain uses TRBV29-1 and TRBJ2-7; 10 bases line up with TRBD1. The CDR3 is made up of 13 amino acids. CDR1 is SQVTM, CDR2 ANQGSEA, per germline. V lost 7 bases and J lost 3; bases outside the gene matches: 6. CDR3 in DNA: TGCAGCGGGAGGGACAGGGGAGTCTACGAGCAGTACTTC. Its protein product is CSGRDRGVYEQYF.

V is TRBV6-6 and J is TRBJ1-5; D is unclear. The CDR3 spans 13 residues. V lost 2 bases and J lost 7, with 9 bases in between. The germline gives CDR1 MNHNY, CDR2 SVGAGI (reference sequence). The CDR3 here is CASSYTADQPQHF. CDR3 sequence (DNA): TGTGCCAGCAGTTACACAGCCGACCAGCCCCAGCATTTT.